This entry describes one TCR beta chain. The data originate from a study of blood T cell repertoires in COVID-19. Study background: There were acute and convalescent COVID-19 samples, and they came from the United States, Italy and Spain. PBMCs, B-cell-depleted T cells, or T cells were the source of the cDNA or gDNA that made up the material.

The CDR3 sequence is 14 residues long. The V end was cut by 5 bases, the J end by 0 bases, with 13 bases between. CDR1 is GTSNPN, CDR2 SVGIG, per germline (reference sequence). In the original analysis: Amplified reference gene primers provided the basis for estimating nucleated cell counts. Measured with immunoSEQ multiplex PCR; TCRdb has only the in-frame clones, and not every one. That table is the source of V, J and clone size, and D and trimming were worked out from the DNA. The sample shows roughly 250,000 clones, roughly 84% of them seen only once. V gene TRBV30 combines with J gene TRBJ1-1; D is unresolved. The source is a woman aged 40 to 50 who had recovered from COVID-19. The sample consisted of peripheral blood. The chain's CDR3 is CAWFRLALNTEAFF. The DNA for the CDR3 is TGTGCCTGGTTCAGGCTGGCCCTGAACACTGAAGCTTTCTTT.